This TCR beta chain stems from a study of T cells in Graves' hyperthyroidism and ophthalmopathy. CDR3 length: 15 residues. V dropped 7 bases and J dropped 4 bases, with 17 bases sitting between them. Looked up from germline, CDR1 is MDHEN and CDR2 is SYDVKM. Regions amplified from RNA transcripts were the TCR beta CDR3 regions. First-round RT-PCR targeting the TCR CDR3 was performed with the HTBI primer set. TCRdb re-analysed the multiplex PCR reads in MiXCR, keeping a single row per CDR3 protein. The data contain 530,000 or so distinct CDR3 sequences, more than 15% of them seen just once; the ten biggest clones take up 15% to 20%. This clonotype occurred many times. Its specificity is not known. The study's findings and limits: From stable hyperthyroidism, ophthalmopathy was separated by a 13 V-J model.

Sequenced sample: blood. The sequence came from a woman aged 18-30 years with Graves' ophthalmopathy. This chain uses TRBV28 with TRBJ2-1; weak D call: TRBD1 (6 bases). The chain's CDR3 is CASTQAGTQYNEQFF. The CDR3 nucleotides are TGTGCCAGCACCCAGGCCGGGACACAATACAATGAGCAGTTCTTC.